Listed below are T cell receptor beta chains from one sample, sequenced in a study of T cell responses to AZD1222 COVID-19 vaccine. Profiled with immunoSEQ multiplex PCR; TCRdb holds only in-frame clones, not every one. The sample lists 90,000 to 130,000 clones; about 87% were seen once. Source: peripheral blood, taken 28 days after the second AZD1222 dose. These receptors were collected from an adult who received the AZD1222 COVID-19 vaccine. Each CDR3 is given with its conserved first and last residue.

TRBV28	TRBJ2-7	CASSLWASGSSYEQYF
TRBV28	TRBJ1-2	CASITEGGPYGYTF
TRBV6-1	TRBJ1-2	CASSEQGTYYGYTF
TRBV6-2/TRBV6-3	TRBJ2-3	CASSYWGGEADTQYF
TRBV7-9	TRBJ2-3	CASSLGQGADTQYF
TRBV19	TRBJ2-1	CASSIARQGALNEQFF
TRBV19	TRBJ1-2	CASSIGGEGRGYTF
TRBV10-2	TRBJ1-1	CASSGPQNTEAFF
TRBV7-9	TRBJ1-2	CASSSPGGGTFGYTF
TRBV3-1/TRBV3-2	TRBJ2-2	CASSPVSGGLTGELFF
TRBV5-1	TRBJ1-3	CASSLDTLRSGNTIYF
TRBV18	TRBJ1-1	CASTQGVNTEAFF
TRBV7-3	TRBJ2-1	CASSLKAGSITYNEQFF
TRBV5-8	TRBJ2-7	CASILTGSSYEQYF
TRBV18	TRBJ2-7	CASSPGTSENYEQYF
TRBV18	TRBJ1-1	CASSPVRWISRNTEAFF
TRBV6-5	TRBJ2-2	CASSPGLAASELFF
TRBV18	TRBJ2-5	CASSLEGAQETQYF
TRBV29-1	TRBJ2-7	CSATGQGAYEQYF
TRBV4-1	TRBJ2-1	CASSPVPAAYNEQFF
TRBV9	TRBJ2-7	CASSPNTGVSYEQYF
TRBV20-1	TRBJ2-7	CSASSPGQGMSHEQYF
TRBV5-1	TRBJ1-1	CASSSRQGADTEAFF
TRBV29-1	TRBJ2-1	CSVEDRDRDNEQFF
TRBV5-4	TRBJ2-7	CASSSGQGFYEQYF
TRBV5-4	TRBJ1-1	CASSLDGTMNTEAFF
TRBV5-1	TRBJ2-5	CASSLMAGGLETQYF
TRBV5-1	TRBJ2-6	CASSQTVTFSGANVLTF
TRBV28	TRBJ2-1	CASSLGGFQQFF
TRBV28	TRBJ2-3	CASSPHPGTGGIFTDTQYF
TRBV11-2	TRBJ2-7	CASSSTGTSAGEQYF
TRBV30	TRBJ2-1	CAWSPTSGIEDEQFF
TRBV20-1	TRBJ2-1	CSARTSNEQFF
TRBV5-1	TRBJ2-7	CASSFDGYEQYF
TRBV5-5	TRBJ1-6	CASSLWQGRESPLHF
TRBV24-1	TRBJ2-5	CATSGGSGRAETQYF
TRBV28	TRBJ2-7	CASSPTSGGRYEQYF
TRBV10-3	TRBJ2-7	CASLDRGKSYEQYF
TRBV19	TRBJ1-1	CASSYAKKMNTEAFF
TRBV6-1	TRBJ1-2	CASSELGSNYGYTF
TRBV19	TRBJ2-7	CASSAQVLAGYEQYF
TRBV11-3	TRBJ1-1	CASSLWGTGAEAFF
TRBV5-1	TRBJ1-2	CASSFVQNYGYTF
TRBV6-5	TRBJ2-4	CASTGYDIQYF
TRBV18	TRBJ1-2	CASSPERSSGTYGYTF
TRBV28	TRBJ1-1	CASSLLQVNTEAFF
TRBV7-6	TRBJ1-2	CASSPTGVGTHGYTF
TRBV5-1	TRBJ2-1	CASGRDNNEQFF
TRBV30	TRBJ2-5	CAWSLVSFGLAELQETQYF
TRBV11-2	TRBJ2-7	CASSLVWSGQGDEQYF
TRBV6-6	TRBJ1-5	CARGFRRLYSNQPQHF
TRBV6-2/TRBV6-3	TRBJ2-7	CASSYSIGLAGEYEQYF
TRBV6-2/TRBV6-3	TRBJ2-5	CASSFQETQYF
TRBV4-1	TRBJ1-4	CASSNRQGYINEKLFF
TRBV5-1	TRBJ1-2	CASSSTTPGSLYGYTF
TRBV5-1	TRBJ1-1	CASSLAGLGNTEAFF
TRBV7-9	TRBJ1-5	CASSLFQTVSNQPQHF
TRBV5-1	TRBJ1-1	CASSLRTGGNTEAFF
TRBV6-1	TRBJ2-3	CASSERGTVSTDTQYF